This TCR beta chain was recorded in a study of cytomegalovirus exposure and HLA in healthy donors. A word on this clone: Antigen unknown.

TCRdb's table, derived via immunoSEQ multiplex PCR, lists solely in-frame clones and lacks some. The repertoire holds 110,000 to 150,000 clones, with approximately 85% as singletons. The CDR3 is made up of 13 amino acids. Per the germline V gene, CDR1 is SGHTA and CDR2 is FQGNSA. V lost 1 base and J lost 15; bases outside the gene matches: 6. Study-wide findings and caveats: A few CMV-associated chains proved CMV antigen-specific in vitro.

The source material was PBMCs. The sequence came from a woman aged 25 to 39 in good health and CMV-seronegative. The V and J genes are TRBV7-2 and TRBJ1-6, with TRBD1 matching 7 bases. The CDR3 loop is CASSLEQGIVLHF. In DNA form, the CDR3 reads TGTGCCAGCAGCTTAGAACAGGGGATAGTCCTCCACTTT.